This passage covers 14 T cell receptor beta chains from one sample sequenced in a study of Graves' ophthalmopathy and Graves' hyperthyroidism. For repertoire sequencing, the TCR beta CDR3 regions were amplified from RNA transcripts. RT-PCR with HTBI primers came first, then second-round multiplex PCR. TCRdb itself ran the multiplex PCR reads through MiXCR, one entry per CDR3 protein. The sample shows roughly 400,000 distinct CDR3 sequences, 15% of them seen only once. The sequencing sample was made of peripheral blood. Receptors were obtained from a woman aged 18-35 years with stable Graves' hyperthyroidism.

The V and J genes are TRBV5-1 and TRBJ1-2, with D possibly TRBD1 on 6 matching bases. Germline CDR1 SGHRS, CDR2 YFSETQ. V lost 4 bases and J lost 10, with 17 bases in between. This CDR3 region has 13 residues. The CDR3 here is CASSPDSSRDYTF. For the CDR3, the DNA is TGCGCCAGCAGCCCGGACAGTTCACGAGACTACACCTTC.

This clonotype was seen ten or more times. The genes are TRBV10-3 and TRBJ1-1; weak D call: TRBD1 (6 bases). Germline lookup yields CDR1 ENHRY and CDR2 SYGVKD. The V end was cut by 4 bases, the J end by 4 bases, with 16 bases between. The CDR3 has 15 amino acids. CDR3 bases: TGTGCCATCAGTGCCAGCAGGGGAATCCCCACTGAAGCTTTCTTT. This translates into CAISASRGIPTEAFF.

CDR3 protein: CASTRGGQSFYEQYF. The CDR3 coding sequence is TGTGCCAGCACCCGAGGCGGACAGTCCTTTTACGAGCAGTACTTC. The chain links TRBV12-3 or TRBV12-4 to TRBJ2-7; D might be TRBD1 (6 bases). This CDR3 has 15 residues. V lost 7 bases to trimming and J lost 4 bases, with 20 bases between them.

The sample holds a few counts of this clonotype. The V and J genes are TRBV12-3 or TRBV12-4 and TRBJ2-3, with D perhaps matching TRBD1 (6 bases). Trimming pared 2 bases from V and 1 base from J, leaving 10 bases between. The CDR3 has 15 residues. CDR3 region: CASSLSGAGTDTQYF. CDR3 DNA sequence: TGTGCCAGCAGTTTATCAGGGGCAGGCACAGATACGCAGTATTTT.

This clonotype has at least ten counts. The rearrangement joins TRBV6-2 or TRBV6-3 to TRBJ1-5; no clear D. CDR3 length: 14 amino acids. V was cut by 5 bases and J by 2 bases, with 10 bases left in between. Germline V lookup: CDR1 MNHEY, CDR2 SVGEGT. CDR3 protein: CASSPEWRNQPQHF. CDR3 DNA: TGTGCCAGCAGTCCCGAGTGGCGCAATCAGCCCCAGCATTTT.

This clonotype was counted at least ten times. CDR3: CSARDRRGAGGYTF. Written as DNA, the CDR3 is TGCAGTGCTAGAGATCGGAGGGGCGCGGGTGGCTACACCTTC. The chain joins TRBV20-1 to TRBJ1-2; possible D gene TRBD1, 5 bases. The V gene's germline CDR1 is DFQATT and CDR2 SNEGSKA (reference sequence). The CDR3 is made up of 14 amino acids. Trimming took off 0 bases at V and 7 bases at J, with 15 bases between the two ends.

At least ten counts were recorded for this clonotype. CDR3 DNA: TGTGCCAGCAGCTTGAACCCGGGCACTGAAGCTTTCTTT. It encodes CASSLNPGTEAFF. The chain uses TRBV11-2 and TRBJ1-1; D remains ambiguous. The germline V gene has CDR1 SGHAT and CDR2 FQNNGV. Deletions cut 3 bases from V and 4 bases from J, with 9 bases between. The CDR3 consists of 13 residues.

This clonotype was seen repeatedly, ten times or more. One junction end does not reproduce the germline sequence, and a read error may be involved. The CDR3 nucleotides read TGTGCTAGCAGCTTAGTTGTCGGGGCTGAGACCCAGTACTTC. Translation: CASSLVVGAETQYF. This sequence joins TRBV7-6 and TRBJ2-5; D is possibly TRBD1 or TRBD2 (5 bases each). Germline lookup yields CDR1 SGHVS and CDR2 FNYEAQ. The CDR3 extends over 14 amino acids.

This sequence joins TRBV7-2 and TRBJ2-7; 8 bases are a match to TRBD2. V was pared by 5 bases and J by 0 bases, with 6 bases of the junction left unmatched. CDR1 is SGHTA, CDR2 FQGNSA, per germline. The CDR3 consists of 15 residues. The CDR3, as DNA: TGTGCCAGCAGCCCACTAGCGGTCAGCTCCTACGAGCAGTACTTC. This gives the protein CASSPLAVSSYEQYF.

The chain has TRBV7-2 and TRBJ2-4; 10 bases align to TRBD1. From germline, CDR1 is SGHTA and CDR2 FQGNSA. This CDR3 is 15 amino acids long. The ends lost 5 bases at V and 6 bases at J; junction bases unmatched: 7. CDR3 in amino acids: CASSPTRDRGNIQYF. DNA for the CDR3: TGTGCCAGCAGCCCCACCCGGGACAGGGGAAACATTCAGTACTTC.

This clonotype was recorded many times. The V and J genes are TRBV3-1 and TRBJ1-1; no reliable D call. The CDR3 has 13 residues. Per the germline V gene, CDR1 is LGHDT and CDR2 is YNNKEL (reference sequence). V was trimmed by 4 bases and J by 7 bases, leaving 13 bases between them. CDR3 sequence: CASSPGKGYEAFF. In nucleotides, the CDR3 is TGTGCCAGCAGCCCGGGCAAGGGCTATGAAGCTTTCTTT.

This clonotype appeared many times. The CDR3 nucleotides read TGCAGTGCACCTAGACAGGGGATAGCCGAGCAGTACTTC. Encoded protein: CSAPRQGIAEQYF. V and J are TRBV20-1 and TRBJ2-7; 8 bases agree with TRBD1. Germline assignment: CDR1 DFQATT and CDR2 SNEGSKA (reference sequence). The CDR3 has 13 amino acids. After removal of 6 bases from V and 6 bases from J, the junction contained 10 bases not matched to a gene.

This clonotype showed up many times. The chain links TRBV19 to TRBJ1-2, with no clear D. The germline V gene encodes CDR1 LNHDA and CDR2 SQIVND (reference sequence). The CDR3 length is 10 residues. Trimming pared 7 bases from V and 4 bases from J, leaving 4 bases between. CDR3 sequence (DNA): TGTGCCAGTAAGACCTATGGCTACACCTTC. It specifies CASKTYGYTF.

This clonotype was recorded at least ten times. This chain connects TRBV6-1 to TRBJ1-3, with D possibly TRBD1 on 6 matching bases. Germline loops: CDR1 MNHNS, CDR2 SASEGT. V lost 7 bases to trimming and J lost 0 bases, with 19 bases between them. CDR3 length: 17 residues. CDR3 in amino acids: CASMWGQGASSGNTIYF. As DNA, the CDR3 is TGTGCCAGCATGTGGGGACAAGGGGCCTCCTCTGGAAACACCATATATTTT.